This T cell receptor (beta chain) was sequenced during a study of patients and donors after allogeneic stem cell transplantation. Germline loops: CDR1 SGHDT, CDR2 YYEEEE. V shed 4 bases and J shed 2 bases, with 18 bases lying between them. The CDR3 covers 16 residues. TCRdb fed the RT-PCR reads into MiXCR, producing one record per CDR3 protein. The table includes roughly 880,000 distinct CDR3 sequences, 18% detected once. This receptor was obtained from a human donor who was either an allogeneic HSCT recipient or a stem cell or donor lymphocyte infusion donor (not recorded which). It is not recorded whose cells these are; they may come from a transplant donor. The chain couples TRBV5-6 to TRBJ1-2, with D perhaps TRBD1 (5 bases). Material for sequencing was blood, either unsorted or a sorted T cell fraction (not recorded which). The CDR3 nucleotides read TGTGCCAGCAGCAACCAGGGAGACAGCTCCAACTATGGCTACACCTTC. Protein sequence: CASSNQGDSSNYGYTF.